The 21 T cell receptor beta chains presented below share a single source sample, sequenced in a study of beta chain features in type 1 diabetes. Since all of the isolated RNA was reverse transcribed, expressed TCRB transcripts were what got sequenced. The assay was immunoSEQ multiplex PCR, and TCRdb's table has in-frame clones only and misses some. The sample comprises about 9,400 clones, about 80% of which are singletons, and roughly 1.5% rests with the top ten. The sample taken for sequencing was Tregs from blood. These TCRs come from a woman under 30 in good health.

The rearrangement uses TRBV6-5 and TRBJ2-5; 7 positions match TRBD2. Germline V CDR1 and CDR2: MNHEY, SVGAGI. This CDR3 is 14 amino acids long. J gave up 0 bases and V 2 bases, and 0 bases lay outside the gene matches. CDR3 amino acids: CASSYGGDQETQYF. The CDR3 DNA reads TGTGCCAGCAGTTACGGGGGGGACCAAGAGACCCAGTACTTC.

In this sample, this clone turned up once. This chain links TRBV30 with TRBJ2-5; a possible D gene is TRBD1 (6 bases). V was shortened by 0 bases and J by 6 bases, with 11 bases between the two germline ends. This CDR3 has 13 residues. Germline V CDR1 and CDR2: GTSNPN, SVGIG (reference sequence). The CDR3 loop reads CAWSVGRGQTQYF. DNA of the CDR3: TGTGCCTGGAGTGTCGGCAGGGGACAGACCCAGTACTTC.

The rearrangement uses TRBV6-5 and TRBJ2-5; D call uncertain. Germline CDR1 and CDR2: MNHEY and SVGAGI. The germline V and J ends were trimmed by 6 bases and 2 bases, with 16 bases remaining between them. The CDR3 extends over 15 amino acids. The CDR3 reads CASSNARPDQETQYF. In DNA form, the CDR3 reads TGTGCCAGCAGCAATGCGAGGCCAGATCAAGAGACCCAGTACTTC.

The CDR3 region is CASSLQSAGDSGNTIYF. CDR3 coding DNA: TGTGCCAGCAGCTTGCAAAGTGCAGGGGACTCTGGAAACACCATATATTTT. The V call is TRBV5-4, the J call TRBJ1-3; D is perhaps TRBD1 (6 bases). The CDR3 runs 17 residues. Germline CDR1 reads SGHNT; CDR2 reads YYREEE (reference sequence). V gave up 1 base and J gave up 0 bases, with 14 bases separating them. Filled out from reference TRBV5-4 and TRBJ1-3, the complete variable domain reads ETGVTQSPTHLIKTRGQQVTLRCSSQSGHNTVSWYQQALGQGPQFIFQYYREEENGRGNFPPRFSGLQFPNYSSELNVNALELDDSALYLCASSLQSAGDSGNTIYFGEGSWLTVV.

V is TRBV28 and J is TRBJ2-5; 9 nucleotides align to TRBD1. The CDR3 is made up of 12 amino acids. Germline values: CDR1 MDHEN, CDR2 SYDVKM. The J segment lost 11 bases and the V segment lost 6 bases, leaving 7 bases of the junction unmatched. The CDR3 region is CASSSTGGVQYF. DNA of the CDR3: TGTGCCAGCAGCTCCACAGGGGGCGTACAGTACTTC.

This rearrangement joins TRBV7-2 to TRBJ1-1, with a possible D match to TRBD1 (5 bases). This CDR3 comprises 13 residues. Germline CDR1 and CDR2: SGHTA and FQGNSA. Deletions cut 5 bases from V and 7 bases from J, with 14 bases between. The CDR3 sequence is CASSPWGGYEAFF. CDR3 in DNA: TGTGCCAGCAGCCCATGGGGGGGTTATGAAGCTTTCTTT.

CDR3 sequence (DNA): TGTGCCAGCTCCTCGACAGGGCGCACAGATACGCAGTATTTT. It yields the protein CASSSTGRTDTQYF. The chain has TRBV6-1 and TRBJ2-3; 7 bases are a match to TRBD1. In germline, CDR1 is MNHNS, CDR2 SASEGT. J lost 1 base, V lost 8 bases, and 6 bases had no gene match. This CDR3 has 14 amino acids.

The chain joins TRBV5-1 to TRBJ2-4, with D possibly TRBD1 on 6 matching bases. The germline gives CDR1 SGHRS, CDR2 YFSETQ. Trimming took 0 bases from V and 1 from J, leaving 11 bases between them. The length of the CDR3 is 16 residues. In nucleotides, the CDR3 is TGCGCCAGCAGCTTGGTAGGGGGATCGGCCAAAAACATTCAGTACTTC. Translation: CASSLVGGSAKNIQYF.

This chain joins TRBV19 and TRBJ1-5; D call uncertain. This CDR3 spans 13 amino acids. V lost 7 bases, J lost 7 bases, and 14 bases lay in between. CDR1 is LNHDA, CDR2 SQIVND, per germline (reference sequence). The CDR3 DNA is TGTGCCAGTACCCCCGGGATAGGGCAGCCCCAGCATTTT. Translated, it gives CASTPGIGQPQHF. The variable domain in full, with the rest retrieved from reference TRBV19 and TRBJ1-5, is DGGITQSPKYLFRKEGQNVTLSCEQNLNHDAMYWYRQDPGQGLRLIYYSQIVNDFQKGDIAEGYSVSREKKESFPLTVTSAQKNPTAFYLCASTPGIGQPQHFGDGTRLSIL.

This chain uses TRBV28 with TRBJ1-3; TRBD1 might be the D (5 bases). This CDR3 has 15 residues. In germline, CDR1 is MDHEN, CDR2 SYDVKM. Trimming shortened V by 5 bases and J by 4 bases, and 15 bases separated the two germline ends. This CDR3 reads CASSGTGVSGNTIYF. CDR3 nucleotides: TGTGCCAGCAGTGGGACGGGGGTATCCGGAAACACCATATATTTT.

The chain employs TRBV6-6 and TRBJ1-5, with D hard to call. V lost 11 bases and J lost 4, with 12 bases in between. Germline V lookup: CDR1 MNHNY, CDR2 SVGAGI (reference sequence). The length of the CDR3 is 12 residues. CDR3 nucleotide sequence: TGTGCCGTTTATCAACAAAATCAGCCCCAGCATTTT. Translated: CAVYQQNQPQHF.

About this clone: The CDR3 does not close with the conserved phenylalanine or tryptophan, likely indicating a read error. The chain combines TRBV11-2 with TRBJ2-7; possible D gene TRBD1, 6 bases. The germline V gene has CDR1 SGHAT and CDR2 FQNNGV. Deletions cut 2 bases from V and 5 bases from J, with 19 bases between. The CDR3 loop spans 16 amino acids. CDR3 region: CASSLLVWAGAHEQYL. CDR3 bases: TGTGCCAGCAGCTTACTGGTCTGGGCAGGGGCCCACGAGCAGTACCTC.

The CDR3 DNA reads TGTGCCAGCAGTGAATACAGGGGGACCGCAACTAATGAAAAACTGTTTTTT. Encoded protein: CASSEYRGTATNEKLFF. The gene calls are TRBV25-1 and TRBJ1-4, with TRBD1 matching over 7 bases. This CDR3 region has 17 residues. Germline trimming cut 0 bases from V and 0 bases from J; bases unmatched to any gene: 4. Germline V lookup: CDR1 MGHDK, CDR2 SYGVNS.

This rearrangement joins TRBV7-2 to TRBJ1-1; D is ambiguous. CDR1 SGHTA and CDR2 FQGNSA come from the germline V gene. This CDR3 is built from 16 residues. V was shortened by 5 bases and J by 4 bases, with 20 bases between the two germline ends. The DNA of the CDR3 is TGTGCCAGCAGCGCATGGCTTGGGCAGAAGATCACTGAAGCTTTCTTT. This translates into CASSAWLGQKITEAFF.

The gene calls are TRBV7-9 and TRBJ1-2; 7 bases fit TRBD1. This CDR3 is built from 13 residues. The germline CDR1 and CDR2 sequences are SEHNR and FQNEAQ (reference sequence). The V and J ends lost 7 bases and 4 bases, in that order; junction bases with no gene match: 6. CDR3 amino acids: CASTFGDSYGYTF. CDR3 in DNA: TGTGCCAGCACCTTCGGGGACAGCTATGGCTACACCTTC.

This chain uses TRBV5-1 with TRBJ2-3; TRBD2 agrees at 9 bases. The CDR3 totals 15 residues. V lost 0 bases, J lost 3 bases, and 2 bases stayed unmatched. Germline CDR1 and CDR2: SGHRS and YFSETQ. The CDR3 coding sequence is TGCGCCAGCAGCTTGGACCTAGCGGGGACAGATACGCAGTATTTT. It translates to CASSLDLAGTDTQYF.

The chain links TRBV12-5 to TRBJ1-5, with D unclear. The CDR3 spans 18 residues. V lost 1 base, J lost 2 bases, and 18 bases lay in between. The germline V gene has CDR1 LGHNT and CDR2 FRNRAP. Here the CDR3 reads CASGLAPTTWEGNQPQHF. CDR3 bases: TGTGCTAGTGGTTTGGCTCCGACGACCTGGGAGGGCAATCAGCCCCAGCATTTT.

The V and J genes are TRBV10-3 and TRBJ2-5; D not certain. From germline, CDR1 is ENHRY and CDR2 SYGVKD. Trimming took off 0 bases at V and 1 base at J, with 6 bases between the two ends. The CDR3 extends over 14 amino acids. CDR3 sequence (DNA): TGTGCCATCAGTGAGTCGAGATTCCAAGAGACCCAGTACTTC. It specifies CAISESRFQETQYF.

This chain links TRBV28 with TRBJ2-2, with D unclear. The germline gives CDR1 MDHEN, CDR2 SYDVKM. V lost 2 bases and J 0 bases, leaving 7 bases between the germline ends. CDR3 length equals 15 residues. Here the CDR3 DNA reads TGTGCCAGCAGTTTAAGAGTCCCGAACACCGGGGAGCTGTTTTTT. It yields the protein CASSLRVPNTGELFF.

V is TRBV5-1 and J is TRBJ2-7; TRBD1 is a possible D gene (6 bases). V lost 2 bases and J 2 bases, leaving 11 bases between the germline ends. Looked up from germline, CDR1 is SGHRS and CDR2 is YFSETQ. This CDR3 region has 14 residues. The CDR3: CASSFLQGAYEQYF. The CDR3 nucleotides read TGCGCCAGCAGCTTCCTACAGGGAGCCTACGAGCAGTACTTC.

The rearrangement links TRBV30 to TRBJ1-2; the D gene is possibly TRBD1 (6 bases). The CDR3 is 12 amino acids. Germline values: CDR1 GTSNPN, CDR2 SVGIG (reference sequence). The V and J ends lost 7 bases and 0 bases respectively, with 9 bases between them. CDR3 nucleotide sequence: TGTGCCTTAGGACAGACTAACTATGGCTACACCTTC. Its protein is CALGQTNYGYTF.